Presented here are 6 T cell receptor beta chains from one specimen sequenced in a study of post-analysis software for immune sequencing data. Study-wide results and caveats: About five TRBV segments were more frequent in patients than controls; TRBV5-6, TRBV5-1 and TRBV20-1 belonged to this group.

TCR beta cDNA libraries had unique molecular identifiers. TCRdb recomputed calls from the PCR reads with MiXCR, one row per CDR3 protein. The repertoire includes about 820,000 distinct CDR3 sequences, 53% of them detected once, and about 4.5% sits in the top ten. Their recognized antigens are unknown. Specimen: blood. These receptors all stem from a girl aged 10 to 17 with multiple sclerosis.

This clonotype was observed a few times. The rearrangement joins TRBV10-3 to TRBJ2-7; 7 bases map to TRBD2. The V segment lost 6 bases and the J segment 4 bases; nucleotides outside the gene matches: 9. The length of the CDR3 is 14 residues. Germline lookup yields CDR1 ENHRY and CDR2 SYGVKD. CDR3 nucleotide sequence: TGTGCCATCAGAGAGACTAGCAAGGGGTACGAGCAGTACTTC. It specifies CAIRETSKGYEQYF.

In this sample, this clonotype turned up a few times. The gene calls are TRBV6-5 and TRBJ2-4, with 9 bases identical to TRBD2. CDR1 is MNHEY, CDR2 SVGAGI, per germline. Losses at the gene ends were 6 bases for V and 2 bases for J; bases not matched to a gene: 5. The CDR3 is made up of 15 amino acids. The CDR3: CASRSSGAPKNIQYF. The CDR3 nucleotides read TGTGCCAGCAGATCTAGCGGGGCTCCCAAAAACATTCAGTACTTC.

This rearrangement joins TRBV7-9 to TRBJ2-1; 8 bases fit TRBD1. In germline, CDR1 is SEHNR, CDR2 FQNEAQ (reference sequence). The V and J ends lost 4 bases and 7 bases, in that order; junction bases with no gene match: 15. This CDR3 region has 17 residues. The CDR3 DNA follows: TGTGCCAGCAGCTCCTTTGAAGGGCAGGGGGCGTGGAATGAGCAGTTCTTC. Protein: CASSSFEGQGAWNEQFF.

The chain is built from TRBV11-2 and TRBJ2-7; TRBD2 agrees at 11 bases. Losses at the gene ends were 10 bases for V and 2 bases for J; bases not matched to a gene: 19. The length of the CDR3 is 18 residues. Germline CDR1 is SGHAT and CDR2 is FQNNGV. The CDR3 bases are TGTGCCAAATTTTCCGGGACTAGCGGAAAGAACGTGACCTACGAGCAGTACTTC. As protein: CAKFSGTSGKNVTYEQYF. The full variable domain, its missing parts supplied by reference TRBV11-2 and TRBJ2-7, is EAGVAQSPRYKIIEKRQSVAFWCNPISGHATLYWYQQILGQGPKLLIQFQNNGVVDDSQLPKDRFSAERLKGVDSTLKIQPAKLEDSAVYLCAKFSGTSGKNVTYEQYFGPGTRLTVT.

The V call is TRBV29-1, the J call TRBJ2-7; D might be TRBD1 or TRBD2, each matching 5 bases. Trimming cost V 7 bases and J 3 bases, with 10 bases left between them. The CDR3 is 11 residues long. CDR1 and CDR2 (germline): SQVTM, ANQGSEA. CDR3 amino acids: CSAGDLYEQYF. The CDR3 DNA follows: TGCAGCGCCGGGGACCTCTACGAGCAGTACTTC.

This chain joins TRBV4-1 and TRBJ2-1; D is undetermined. Germline V gene lookup returns CDR1 MGHRA and CDR2 YSYEKL. This CDR3 has 14 amino acids. Trimming left V 0 bases short and J 5 bases short, with 8 bases between. The CDR3 sequence is CASSQDPGDNEQFF. The CDR3 region has the DNA TGCGCCAGCAGCCAAGATCCTGGGGACAATGAGCAGTTCTTC.